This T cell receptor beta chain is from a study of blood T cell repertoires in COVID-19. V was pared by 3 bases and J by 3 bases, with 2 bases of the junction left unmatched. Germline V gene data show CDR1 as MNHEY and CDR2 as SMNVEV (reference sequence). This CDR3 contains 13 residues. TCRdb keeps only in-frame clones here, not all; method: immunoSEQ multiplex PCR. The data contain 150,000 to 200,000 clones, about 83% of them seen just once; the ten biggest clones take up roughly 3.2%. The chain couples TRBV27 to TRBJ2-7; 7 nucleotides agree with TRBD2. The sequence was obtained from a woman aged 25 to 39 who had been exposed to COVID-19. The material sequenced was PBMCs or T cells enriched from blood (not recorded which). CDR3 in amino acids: CASSLGGIYEQYF. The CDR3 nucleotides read TGTGCCAGCAGTTTGGGGGGGATCTACGAGCAGTACTTC.